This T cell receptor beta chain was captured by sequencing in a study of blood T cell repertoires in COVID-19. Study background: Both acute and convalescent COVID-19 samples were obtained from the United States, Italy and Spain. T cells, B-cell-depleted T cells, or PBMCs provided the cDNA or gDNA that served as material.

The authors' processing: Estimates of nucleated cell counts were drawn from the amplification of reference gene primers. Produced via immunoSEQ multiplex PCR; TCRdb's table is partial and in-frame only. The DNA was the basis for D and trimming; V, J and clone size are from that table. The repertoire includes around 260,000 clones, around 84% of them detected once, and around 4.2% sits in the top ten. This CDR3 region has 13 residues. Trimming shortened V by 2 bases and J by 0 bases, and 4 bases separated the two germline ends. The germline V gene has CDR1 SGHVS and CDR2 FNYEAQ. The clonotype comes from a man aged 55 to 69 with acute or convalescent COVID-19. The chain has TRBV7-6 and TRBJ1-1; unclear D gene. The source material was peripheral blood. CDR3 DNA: TGTGCCAGCAGCTTACAGGTGAACACTGAAGCTTTCTTT. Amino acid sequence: CASSLQVNTEAFF.